A single sample is the source of the 32 T cell receptor beta chains below, sequenced in a study of regulatory T cells in long-lasting Graves disease. Combining iRepertoire HTBI primers with Arm-PCR of CDR3 regions, the authors built TCR beta libraries. One entry per CDR3 protein results from TCRdb running MiXCR on the multiplex PCR reads. Among about 450,000 distinct CDR3 sequences, 20% to 30% were seen once, and the ten largest hold roughly 30%. Time point specified: persistent/refractory GD, antithyroid drugs over 5 years with positive TRAb. Preparation of the TCR library used RNA extracted from PBMCs. The input for sequencing was peripheral blood mononuclear cells (PBMCs), taken when the disease was refractory, from a patient treated with antithyroid drugs. The receptor source for this set is a female donor with Graves disease.

In DNA form, the CDR3 reads TGTGCCAGCAGCCCCGTTACAGGGCTGAAGGACTATGGCTACACCTTC. Its protein is CASSPVTGLKDYGYTF. This sequence joins TRBV7-9 and TRBJ1-2; TRBD1 might be the D (6 bases). The CDR3 runs 16 residues. Germline V gives CDR1 SEHNR, CDR2 FQNEAQ (reference sequence). V was clipped by 5 bases and J by 3 bases, with 19 bases between them.

The sample holds many counts of this clonotype. The chain links TRBV6-1 to TRBJ2-5; 7 bases agree with TRBD1. There are 13 residues in the CDR3. With V trimmed by 6 bases and J by 5 bases, 6 bases remained unmatched. CDR1 MNHNS and CDR2 SASEGT come from the germline V gene. Here the CDR3 DNA reads TGTGCCAGCAGCCGGACAGGAATGGAGACCCAGTACTTC. This codes for CASSRTGMETQYF.

As for this clonotype: Since a much larger clone is just one base distant, this may be a read error. The chain couples TRBV29-1 to TRBJ2-5; D uncertain. Germline CDR1 SQVTM, CDR2 ANQGSEA. This CDR3 has 12 residues. DNA for the CDR3: TGCGGCGTTGATATCCAAGTGGAGACCCAGTACTTC. Protein: CGVDIQVETQYF.

V and J are TRBV5-1 and TRBJ2-7; 7 nucleotides line up with TRBD1. The CDR3 totals 15 residues. Germline V gene sequence: CDR1 SGHRS, CDR2 YFSETQ. The V gene end was trimmed by 4 bases and the J gene end by 0 bases; junction bases not matched to a gene: 7. The DNA of the CDR3 is TGCGCCAGCAGCCCCCGGGGACAGAGCTCCTACGAGCAGTACTTC. Protein sequence: CASSPRGQSSYEQYF.

This clonotype appeared many times. The V call is TRBV2, the J call TRBJ1-1, with D tentatively TRBD1 (5 bases). This CDR3 has 13 residues. The germline V gene has CDR1 SNHLY and CDR2 FYNNEI. Trimming left V 2 bases short and J 4 bases short, with 8 bases between. The CDR3 DNA is TGTGCCAGCAGTGAAAGGGGTGGCACTGAAGCTTTCTTT. As protein: CASSERGGTEAFF.

This clonotype has at least ten counts. The chain is built from TRBV24-1 and TRBJ1-4, with 10 bases identical to TRBD1. This CDR3 contains 16 residues. V dropped 7 bases and J dropped 4; count of bases not matched to a gene: 8. The germline gives CDR1 KGHDR, CDR2 SFDVKD. This chain's CDR3 is CATSPGTGVVNEKLFF. The CDR3, as DNA: TGTGCCACCAGCCCCGGGACAGGGGTGGTTAATGAAAAACTGTTTTTT.

The chain links TRBV12-3 or TRBV12-4 to TRBJ1-4, with TRBD1 identical over 8 bases. The CDR3 covers 15 residues. The V segment lost 5 bases and the J segment 8 bases; nucleotides outside the gene matches: 10. CDR3 nucleotide sequence: TGTGCCAGCAGTCAGGGGGCGGTTCAGAAAGAAAAACTGTTTTTT. Its translation: CASSQGAVQKEKLFF.

This clonotype was detected only a few times. The chain carries TRBV6-4 and TRBJ1-2; no firm D call. From germline, CDR1 is MRHNA and CDR2 SNTAGT. Trimming pared 3 bases from V and 8 bases from J, leaving 13 bases between. The CDR3 loop spans 13 amino acids. CDR3 amino acids: CASSDTALGGYTF. Written as DNA, the CDR3 is TGTGCCAGCAGTGATACGGCCCTAGGGGGCTACACCTTC.

Turning to this clonotype: A much larger clone lies a single base off, so this may be a read error. The V and J genes are TRBV10-3 and TRBJ2-6; weak D call: TRBD1 (6 bases). Looked up from germline, CDR1 is ENHRY and CDR2 is SYGVKD. This CDR3 spans 18 amino acids. The chain's CDR3 is CAISEGGTGSSGANVPTF. The DNA of the CDR3 is TGTGCCATCAGTGAAGGGGGAACAGGTAGTTCTGGGGCCAACGTCCCGACTTTC.

The table lists this clonotype with many counts. The chain links TRBV6-5 to TRBJ2-7; D perhaps matches TRBD2 (6 bases). In germline, CDR1 is MNHEY, CDR2 SVGAGI. The CDR3 covers 14 residues. Trimming removed 2 bases from V and 6 bases from J, with 14 bases in between. Here the CDR3 DNA reads TGTGCCAGCAGTTACCGGAGGGGAGTAGGCGAGCAGTACTTC. Translated: CASSYRRGVGEQYF.

This clonotype appeared many times. This chain joins TRBV19 and TRBJ2-5; TRBD2 agrees at 8 bases. Germline loops: CDR1 LNHDA, CDR2 SQIVND (reference sequence). The CDR3 is 15 residues long. The trim removed 5 bases at V and 0 bases at J, leaving 5 bases unmatched. In DNA form, the CDR3 reads TGTGCCAGTAGTCCGACTAGCGTATACCAAGAGACCCAGTACTTC. Translation gives CASSPTSVYQETQYF.

This clonotype was observed a single time. The chain employs TRBV5-1 and TRBJ2-2, with TRBD1 identical over 7 bases. Germline V gene sequence: CDR1 SGHRS, CDR2 YFSETQ. Germline trimming cut 5 bases from V and 2 bases from J; bases unmatched to any gene: 6. This CDR3 spans 15 amino acids. This chain's CDR3 is CASRQQGPNTGELFF. CDR3 sequence (DNA): TGCGCCAGCAGGCAACAGGGGCCCAACACCGGGGAGCTGTTTTTT.

This clonotype was counted once. It may be a read error: a sequence one base away is much more abundant. The chain combines TRBV7-3 with TRBJ2-6; D is possibly TRBD1 (5 bases). The CDR3 runs to 14 residues. Germline V gene data show CDR1 as SGHTA and CDR2 as FQGTGA. The DNA of the CDR3 is TGCGCCAGCAGCTTGAGGTCTGGGGCCGACGTCCTGACTTTC. Translating gives CASSLRSGADVLTF.

This rearrangement joins TRBV29-1 to TRBJ1-1; 7 positions match TRBD1. In germline, CDR1 is SQVTM, CDR2 ANQGSEA. The CDR3 spans 12 residues. Losses at the gene ends were 4 bases for V and 6 bases for J; bases not matched to a gene: 5. The CDR3 sequence is CSVGQGNAEAFF. The CDR3 coding sequence is TGCAGCGTTGGACAGGGAAACGCTGAAGCTTTCTTT.

This clonotype was found many times. The V and J genes are TRBV11-2 and TRBJ2-7; D ambiguous. This CDR3 region has 14 residues. Per the germline V gene, CDR1 is SGHAT and CDR2 is FQNNGV. V dropped 2 bases and J dropped 6 bases, with 14 bases sitting between them. The CDR3 DNA reads as TGTGCCAGCAGCTTAAGGGAACGAGGCGGCGAGCAGTACTTC. Its protein product is CASSLRERGGEQYF. Using reference TRBV11-2 and TRBJ2-7 for the parts outside the CDR3, the full variable domain is EAGVAQSPRYKIIEKRQSVAFWCNPISGHATLYWYQQILGQGPKLLIQFQNNGVVDDSQLPKDRFSAERLKGVDSTLKIQPAKLEDSAVYLCASSLRERGGEQYFGPGTRLTVT.

Only a few counts were recorded for this clonotype. J is TRBJ1-5 and V is TRBV27, with D perhaps TRBD1 (6 bases). Trimming stripped 2 bases from V and 5 bases from J, with 13 bases between. This CDR3 comprises 15 residues. Germline loops: CDR1 MNHEY, CDR2 SMNVEV (reference sequence). CDR3 sequence (DNA): TGTGCCAGCAGTTTAACGGGGGCGGGGGATCAGCCCCAGCATTTT. Translation gives CASSLTGAGDQPQHF.

This clonotype occurred many times. The chain uses TRBV11-2 and TRBJ2-5; D possibly matches TRBD1 or TRBD2 (5 bases each). The CDR3 is 15 residues long. The V gene lost 6 bases and the J gene lost 1 base, with 15 bases spanning the gap. CDR1 SGHAT and CDR2 FQNNGV come from the germline V gene. CDR3 region: CASRTTGTSQETQYF. The CDR3 region has the DNA TGTGCCAGCAGAACGACCGGGACCAGCCAAGAGACCCAGTACTTC.

This clonotype was found a few times. CDR3 sequence (DNA): TGTGCCAGCAGCTTAGTAACACCGCGGGTCGGGGAGCTGTTTTTT. Amino acids: CASSLVTPRVGELFF. V and J are TRBV7-9 and TRBJ2-2; D perhaps matches TRBD2 (5 bases). V was cut by 1 base and J by 7 bases, with 13 bases left in between. CDR1 and CDR2 (germline): SEHNR, FQNEAQ (reference sequence). The CDR3 has 15 residues.

About this clonotype: A much larger clone differs from this one at a single base, so this may be a read error. The V gene is TRBV12-3 or TRBV12-4, the J gene TRBJ2-2; 8 bases are shared with TRBD1. The CDR3 length is 15 residues. CDR3 region: CASSPTGVNTGEPFF. CDR3 in DNA: TGTGCCAGCAGTCCGACAGGGGTAAACACCGGGGAGCCGTTTTTT.

This clonotype was counted at least ten times. The V gene is TRBV20-1, the J gene TRBJ2-7, with 10 positions matching TRBD2. V was pared by 0 bases and J by 11 bases, with 1 base of the junction left unmatched. The CDR3 contains 11 residues. Germline-derived CDR1 and CDR2 are DFQATT and SNEGSKA (reference sequence). CDR3 loop: CSAREAGGEYF. CDR3 nucleotides: TGCAGTGCTAGAGAAGCGGGAGGGGAGTACTTC.

CDR3 DNA: TGTGCCAGCAGCCAAACGTCCGGGACTGGCGGTAATGAGCAGTTCTTC. Its protein product is CASSQTSGTGGNEQFF. This sequence joins TRBV7-2 and TRBJ2-1; TRBD2 is a possible D gene (6 bases). The germline CDR1 and CDR2 sequences are SGHTA and FQGNSA. Trimming pared 5 bases from V and 7 bases from J, leaving 21 bases between. The CDR3 is 16 amino acids.

This clonotype was counted ten times or more. The chain recombines TRBV24-1 with TRBJ2-6; TRBD1 agrees at 9 bases. The germline CDR1 and CDR2 sequences are KGHDR and SFDVKD. The ends lost 4 bases at V and 4 bases at J; junction bases unmatched: 7. This CDR3 has 17 amino acids. Written as DNA, the CDR3 is TGTGCCACCAGTGAGGGGACAGGGAATCGCGGGGCCAACGTCCTGACTTTC. This codes for CATSEGTGNRGANVLTF.

This clonotype was counted between two and nine times. The V and J genes are TRBV2 and TRBJ2-7, with D unclear. The V gene lost 7 bases and the J gene lost 4 bases, with 8 bases spanning the gap. The CDR3 covers 11 residues. Per germline, CDR1 SNHLY and CDR2 FYNNEI. The CDR3 bases are TGTGCCAGCAATATCTTATACGAGCAGTACTTC. This encodes CASNILYEQYF.

There are a few counts of this clonotype. The chain's CDR3 is CASSLDRDTGELFF. In DNA form, the CDR3 reads TGTGCCAGCAGCTTGGACAGGGACACCGGGGAGCTGTTTTTT. The chain employs TRBV5-8 and TRBJ2-2, with a weak D call TRBD1 (6 bases). CDR3 length: 14 residues. Trimming pared 0 bases from V and 3 bases from J, leaving 6 bases between. Germline CDR1 SGHTS, CDR2 YDEGEE.

Only a few counts were recorded for this clonotype. The chain combines TRBV2 with TRBJ2-1; 11 bases line up with TRBD2. This CDR3 is 17 amino acids long. Germline CDR1 and CDR2: SNHLY and FYNNEI. Trimming cost V 1 base and J 12 bases; bases outside gene matches: 14. The CDR3 sequence: CASSEGQGLLAGEWQFF. The DNA of the CDR3 is TGTGCCAGCAGTGAAGGGCAGGGGTTACTAGCGGGGGAATGGCAGTTCTTC.

Ten or more counts support this clonotype. The chain couples TRBV5-5 to TRBJ1-6; 8 bases line up with TRBD1. Losses at the gene ends were 3 bases for V and 10 bases for J; bases not matched to a gene: 9. Germline CDR1 and CDR2: SGHKS and YYEKEE (reference sequence). The CDR3 is 15 residues long. The CDR3 region is CASSWTGTGGSPLHF. The CDR3, as DNA: TGTGCCAGCAGCTGGACCGGGACAGGTGGCTCACCCCTCCACTTT. Full variable domain (missing parts from reference TRBV5-5 and TRBJ1-6): DAGVTQSPTHLIKTRGQQVTLRCSPISGHKSVSWYQQVLGQGPQFIFQYYEKEERGRGNFPDRFSARQFPNYSSELNVNALLLGDSALYLCASSWTGTGGSPLHFGNGTRLTVT.

In its sample, this clonotype was seen many times. The chain combines TRBV28 with TRBJ2-2; no clear D. The germline CDR1 and CDR2 sequences are MDHEN and SYDVKM. V was pared by 1 base and J by 7 bases, with 1 base between. This CDR3 comprises 11 residues. DNA of the CDR3: TGTGCCAGCAGTTTATACGGGGAGCTGTTTTTT. Encoded protein: CASSLYGELFF.

The table lists this clonotype with many counts. The CDR3 DNA reads as TGTGCCAGCAGTGTTGGAAGACAGGGCGTCTCCTACGAGCAGTACTTC. Protein sequence: CASSVGRQGVSYEQYF. The chain couples TRBV2 to TRBJ2-7, with 7 positions matching TRBD1. Unmatched junction bases numbered 9, after V lost 4 bases and J lost 0 bases. The CDR3 consists of 16 residues. Germline CDR1 and CDR2: SNHLY and FYNNEI.

The table lists this clonotype with many counts. The genes are TRBV6-1 and TRBJ1-5, with D possibly TRBD1 on 5 matching bases. From germline, CDR1 is MNHNS and CDR2 SASEGT. The ends were cut back, 7 bases at V and 0 bases at J, with 13 bases in the middle. The CDR3 runs to 15 residues. The CDR3 region is CASKSNQGSNQPQHF. In DNA, the CDR3 is TGTGCCAGCAAATCTAACCAGGGTAGCAATCAGCCCCAGCATTTT.

V is TRBV18 and J is TRBJ1-2, with D hard to call. This CDR3 comprises 15 residues. Germline assignment: CDR1 KGHSH and CDR2 LQKENI. Deletions cut 6 bases from V and 3 bases from J, with 17 bases between. The CDR3 region is CASSPSPTGDYGYTF. Here the CDR3 DNA reads TGTGCCAGCTCCCCTAGCCCTACTGGGGACTATGGCTACACCTTC.

CDR3 bases: TGTGCCAGTATCCTCCCCGGGACCGGGGAGCTGTTTTTT. Encoded protein: CASILPGTGELFF. The chain couples TRBV19 to TRBJ2-2; no clear D. Germline CDR1 and CDR2: LNHDA and SQIVND (reference sequence). The CDR3 covers 13 residues. V lost 7 bases and J lost 5, with 11 bases in between. Drawing the rest from reference TRBV19 and TRBJ2-2, the complete variable domain is DGGITQSPKYLFRKEGQNVTLSCEQNLNHDAMYWYRQDPGQGLRLIYYSQIVNDFQKGDIAEGYSVSREKKESFPLTVTSAQKNPTAFYLCASILPGTGELFFGEGSRLTVL.

The sample holds a few counts of this clonotype. V and J are TRBV11-2 and TRBJ2-1; TRBD2 matches 8 bases. Trimming at V came to 6 bases and at J to 6 bases, leaving 10 bases not matched to a gene. Germline V gives CDR1 SGHAT, CDR2 FQNNGV. CDR3 size: 15 residues. The CDR3 sequence: CASRPTSGRPNEQFF. In DNA form, the CDR3 reads TGTGCCAGCAGGCCTACTAGCGGCCGGCCCAATGAGCAGTTCTTC.